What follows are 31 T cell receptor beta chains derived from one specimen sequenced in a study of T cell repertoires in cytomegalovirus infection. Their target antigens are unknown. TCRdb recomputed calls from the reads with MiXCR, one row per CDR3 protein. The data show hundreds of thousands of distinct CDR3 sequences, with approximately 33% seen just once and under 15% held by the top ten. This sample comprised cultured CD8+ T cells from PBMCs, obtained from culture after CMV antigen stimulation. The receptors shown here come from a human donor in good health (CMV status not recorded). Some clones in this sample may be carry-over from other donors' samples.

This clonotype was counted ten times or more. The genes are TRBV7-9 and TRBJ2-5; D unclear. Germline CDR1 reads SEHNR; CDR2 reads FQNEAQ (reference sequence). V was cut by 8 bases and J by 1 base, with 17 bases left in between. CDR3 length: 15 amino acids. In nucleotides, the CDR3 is TGTGCCAGCCTCTCTGAAAGACATACCCAAGAGACCCAGTACTTC. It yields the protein CASLSERHTQETQYF.

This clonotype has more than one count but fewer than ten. The CDR3 is CASSLGTGAVKLFF. The CDR3 DNA follows: TGTGCCAGCAGTTTAGGGACAGGGGCGGTAAAACTGTTTTTT. The J gene is TRBJ1-4, the V gene TRBV27; TRBD1 matches 10 bases. V trimming: 2 bases; J trimming: 10 bases; junction bases outside the gene matches: 4. CDR3 length: 14 amino acids. Germline CDR1 is MNHEY and CDR2 is SMNVEV (reference sequence). The complete variable domain, with remaining parts taken from reference TRBV27 and TRBJ1-4, reads EAQVTQNPRYLITVTGKKLTVTCSQNMNHEYMSWYRQDPGLGLRQIYYSMNVEVTDKGDVPEGYKVSRKEKRNFPLILESPSPNQTSLYFCASSLGTGAVKLFFGSGTQLSVL.

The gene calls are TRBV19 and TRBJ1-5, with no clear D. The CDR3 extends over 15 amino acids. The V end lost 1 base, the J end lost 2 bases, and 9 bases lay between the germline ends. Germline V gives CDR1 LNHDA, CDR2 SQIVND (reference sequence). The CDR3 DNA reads TGTGCCAGTAGTATAGGGGATTTGGGCAATCAGCCCCAGCATTTT. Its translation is CASSIGDLGNQPQHF.

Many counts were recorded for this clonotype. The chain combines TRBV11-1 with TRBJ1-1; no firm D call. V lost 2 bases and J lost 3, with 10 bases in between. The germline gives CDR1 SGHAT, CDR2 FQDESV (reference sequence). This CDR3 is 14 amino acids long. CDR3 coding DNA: TGTGCCAGCAGCTTACGGACCCGTCACACTGAAGCTTTCTTT. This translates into CASSLRTRHTEAFF.

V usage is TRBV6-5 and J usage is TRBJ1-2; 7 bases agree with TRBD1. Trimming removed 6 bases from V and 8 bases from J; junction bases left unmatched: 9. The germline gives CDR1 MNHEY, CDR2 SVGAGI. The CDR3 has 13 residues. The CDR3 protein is CASRDYRGGGYTF. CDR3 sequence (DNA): TGTGCCAGCAGGGACTACAGGGGTGGCGGCTACACCTTC.

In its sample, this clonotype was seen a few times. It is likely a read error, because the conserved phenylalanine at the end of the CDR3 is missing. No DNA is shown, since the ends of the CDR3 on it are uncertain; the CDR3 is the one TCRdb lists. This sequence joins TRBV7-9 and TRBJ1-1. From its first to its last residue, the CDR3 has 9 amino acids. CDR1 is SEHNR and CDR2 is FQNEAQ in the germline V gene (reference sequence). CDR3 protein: CASSLVARL.

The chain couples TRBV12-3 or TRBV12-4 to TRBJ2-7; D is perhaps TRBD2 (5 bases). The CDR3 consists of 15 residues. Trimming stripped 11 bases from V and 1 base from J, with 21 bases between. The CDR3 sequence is CAGTLSGTDSYEQYV. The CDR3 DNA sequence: TGTGCCGGCACCCTCTCGGGAACCGATTCCTACGAGCAGTACGTC.

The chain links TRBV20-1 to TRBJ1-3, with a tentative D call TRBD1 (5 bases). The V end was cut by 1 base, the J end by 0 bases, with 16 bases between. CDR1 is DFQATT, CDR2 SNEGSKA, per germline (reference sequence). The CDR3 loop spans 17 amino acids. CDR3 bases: TGCAGTGCTAGAGCAATGACAGCCACAAGCTCTGGAAACACCATATATTTT. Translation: CSARAMTATSSGNTIYF.

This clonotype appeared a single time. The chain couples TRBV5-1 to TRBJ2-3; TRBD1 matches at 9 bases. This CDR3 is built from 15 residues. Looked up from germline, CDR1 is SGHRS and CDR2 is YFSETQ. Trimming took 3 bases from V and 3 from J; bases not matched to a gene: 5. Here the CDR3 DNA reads TGCGCCAGCAGCTCTCGGGACAGGGAGACAGATACGCAGTATTTT. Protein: CASSSRDRETDTQYF.

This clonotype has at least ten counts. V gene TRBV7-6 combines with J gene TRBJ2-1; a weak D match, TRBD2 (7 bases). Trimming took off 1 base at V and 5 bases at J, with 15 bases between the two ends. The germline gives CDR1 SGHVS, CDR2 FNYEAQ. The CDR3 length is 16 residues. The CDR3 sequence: CASSLEWRGGNNEQFF. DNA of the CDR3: TGTGCCAGCAGCTTAGAGTGGAGGGGGGGGAACAATGAGCAGTTCTTC.

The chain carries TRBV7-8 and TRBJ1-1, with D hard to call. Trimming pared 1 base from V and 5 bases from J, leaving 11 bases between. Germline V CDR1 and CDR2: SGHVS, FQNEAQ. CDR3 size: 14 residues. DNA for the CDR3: TGTGCCAGCAGCTTAGAGGGCACGAGGACTGAAGCTTTCTTT. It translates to CASSLEGTRTEAFF.

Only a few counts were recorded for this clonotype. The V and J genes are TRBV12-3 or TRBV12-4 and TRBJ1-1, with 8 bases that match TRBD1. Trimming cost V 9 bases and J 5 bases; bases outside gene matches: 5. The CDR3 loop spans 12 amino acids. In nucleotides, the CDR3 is TGTGCCAGTTTAGACAGGGGAACTGAAGCTTTCTTT. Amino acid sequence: CASLDRGTEAFF.

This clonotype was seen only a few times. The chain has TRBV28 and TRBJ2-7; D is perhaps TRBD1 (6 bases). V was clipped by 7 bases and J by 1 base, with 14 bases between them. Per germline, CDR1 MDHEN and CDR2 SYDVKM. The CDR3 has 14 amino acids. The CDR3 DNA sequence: TGTGCCAGCAAACAGGGTCCGGATTCCTACGAGCAGTACGTC. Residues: CASKQGPDSYEQYV.

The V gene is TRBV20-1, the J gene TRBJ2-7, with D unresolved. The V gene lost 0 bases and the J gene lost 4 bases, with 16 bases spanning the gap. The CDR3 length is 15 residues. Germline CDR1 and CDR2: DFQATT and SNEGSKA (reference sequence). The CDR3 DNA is TGCAGTGCTAGAGATCGGAACCGGTTATCGTACGAGCAGTACTTC. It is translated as CSARDRNRLSYEQYF.

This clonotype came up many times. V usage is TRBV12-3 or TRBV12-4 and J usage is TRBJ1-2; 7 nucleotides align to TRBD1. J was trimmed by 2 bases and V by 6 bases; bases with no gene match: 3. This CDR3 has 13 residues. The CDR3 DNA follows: TGTGCCAGCAGCCCGACAGGGAACTATGGCTACACCTTC. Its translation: CASSPTGNYGYTF.

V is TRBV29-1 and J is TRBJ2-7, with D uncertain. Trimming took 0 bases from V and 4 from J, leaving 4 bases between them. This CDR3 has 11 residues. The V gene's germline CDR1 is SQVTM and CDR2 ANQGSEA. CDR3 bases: TGCAGCGTTGAAGACATATACGAGCAGTACTTC. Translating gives CSVEDIYEQYF.

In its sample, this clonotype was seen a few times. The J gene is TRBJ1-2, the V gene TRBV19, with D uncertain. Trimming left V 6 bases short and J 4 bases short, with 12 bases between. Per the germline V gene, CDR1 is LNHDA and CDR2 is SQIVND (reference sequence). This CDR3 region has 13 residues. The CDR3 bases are TGTGCCAGTAGCGGCAGGCTGGCCTATGGCTACACCTTC. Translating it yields CASSGRLAYGYTF.

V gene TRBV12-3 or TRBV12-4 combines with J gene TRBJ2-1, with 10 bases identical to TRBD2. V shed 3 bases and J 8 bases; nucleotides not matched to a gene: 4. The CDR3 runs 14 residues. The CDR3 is CASSFAAGGDEQFF. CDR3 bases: TGTGCCAGCAGTTTTGCAGCGGGAGGGGATGAGCAGTTCTTC.

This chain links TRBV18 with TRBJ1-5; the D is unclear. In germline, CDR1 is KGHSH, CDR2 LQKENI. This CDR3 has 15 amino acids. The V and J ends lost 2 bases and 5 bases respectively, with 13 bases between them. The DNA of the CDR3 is TGTGCCAGCTCACCAAAGTTGGGTCGAGATCAGCCCCAGCATTTT. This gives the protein CASSPKLGRDQPQHF.

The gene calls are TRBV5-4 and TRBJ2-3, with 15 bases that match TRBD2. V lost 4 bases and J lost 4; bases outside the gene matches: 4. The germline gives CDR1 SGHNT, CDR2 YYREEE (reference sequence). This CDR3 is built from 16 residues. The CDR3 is CASSIWTSGGADTQYF. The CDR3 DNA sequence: TGTGCCAGCAGCATCTGGACTAGCGGGGGGGCAGATACGCAGTATTTT.

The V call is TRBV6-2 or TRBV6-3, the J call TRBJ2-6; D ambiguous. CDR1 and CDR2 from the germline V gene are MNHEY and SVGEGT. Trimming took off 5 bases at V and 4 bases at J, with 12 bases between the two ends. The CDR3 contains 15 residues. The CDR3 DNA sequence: TGTGCCAGCAGTGGGAAAATACAGGGGGCCAACGTCCTGACTTTC. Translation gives CASSGKIQGANVLTF.

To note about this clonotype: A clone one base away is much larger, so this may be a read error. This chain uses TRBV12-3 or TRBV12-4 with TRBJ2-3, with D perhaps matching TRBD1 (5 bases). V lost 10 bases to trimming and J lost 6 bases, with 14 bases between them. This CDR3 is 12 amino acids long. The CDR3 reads CANRPPGDTQYF. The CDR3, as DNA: TGTGCCAACAGACCGCCAGGGGATACGCAGTATTTT.

This CDR3 reads CASSLPPTRQGASNEQFF. CDR3 DNA sequence: TGCGCCAGCAGCTTGCCACCTACGAGGCAGGGGGCAAGCAATGAGCAGTTCTTC. The chain has TRBV5-1 and TRBJ2-1, with 8 positions matching TRBD1. This CDR3 spans 18 amino acids. J lost 6 bases, V lost 1 base, and 15 bases had no gene match. CDR1 and CDR2 from the germline V gene are SGHRS and YFSETQ.

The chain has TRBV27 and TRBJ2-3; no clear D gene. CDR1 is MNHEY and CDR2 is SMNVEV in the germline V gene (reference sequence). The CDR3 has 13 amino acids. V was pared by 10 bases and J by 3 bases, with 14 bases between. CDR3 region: CATLGRETDTQYF. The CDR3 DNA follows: TGTGCCACCCTCGGCAGAGAGACAGATACGCAGTATTTT.

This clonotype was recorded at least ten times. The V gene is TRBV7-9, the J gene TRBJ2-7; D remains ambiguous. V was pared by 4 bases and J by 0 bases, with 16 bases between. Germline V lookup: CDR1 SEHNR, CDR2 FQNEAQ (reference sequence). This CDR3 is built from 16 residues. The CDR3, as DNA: TGTGCCAGCAGCTCCACTACGGCATTGAGCTCCTACGAGCAGTACGTC. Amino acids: CASSSTTALSSYEQYV.

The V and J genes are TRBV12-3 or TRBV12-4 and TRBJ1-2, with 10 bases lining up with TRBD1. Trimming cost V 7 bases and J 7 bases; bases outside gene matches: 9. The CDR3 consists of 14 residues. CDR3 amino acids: CASKEDRGLGGYTF. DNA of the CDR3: TGTGCCAGCAAAGAAGACAGGGGGCTCGGTGGCTACACCTTC.

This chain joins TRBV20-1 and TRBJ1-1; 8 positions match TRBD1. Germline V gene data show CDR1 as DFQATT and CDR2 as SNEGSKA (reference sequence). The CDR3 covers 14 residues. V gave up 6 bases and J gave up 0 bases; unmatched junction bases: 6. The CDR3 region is CSARPRGLNTEAFF. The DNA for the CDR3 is TGCAGTGCCCGCCCCAGGGGGCTGAACACTGAAGCTTTCTTT.

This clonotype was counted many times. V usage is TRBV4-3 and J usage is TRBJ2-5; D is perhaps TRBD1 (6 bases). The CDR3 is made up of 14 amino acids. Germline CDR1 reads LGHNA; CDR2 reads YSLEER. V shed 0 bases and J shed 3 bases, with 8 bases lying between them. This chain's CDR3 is CASSQDAGEETQYF. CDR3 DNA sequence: TGCGCCAGCAGCCAAGATGCAGGGGAAGAGACCCAGTACTTC.

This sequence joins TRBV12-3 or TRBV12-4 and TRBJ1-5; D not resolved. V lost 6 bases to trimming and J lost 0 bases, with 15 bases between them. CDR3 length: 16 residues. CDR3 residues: CASREGSVYSNQPQHF. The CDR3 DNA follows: TGTGCCAGCAGGGAAGGGTCGGTGTATAGCAATCAGCCCCAGCATTTT.

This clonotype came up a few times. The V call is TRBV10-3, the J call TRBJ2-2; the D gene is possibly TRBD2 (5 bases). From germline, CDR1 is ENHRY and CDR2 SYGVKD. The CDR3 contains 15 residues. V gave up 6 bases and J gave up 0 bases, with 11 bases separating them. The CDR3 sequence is CAISQAEANTGELFF. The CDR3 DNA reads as TGTGCCATCAGCCAAGCGGAAGCGAACACCGGGGAGCTGTTTTTT.

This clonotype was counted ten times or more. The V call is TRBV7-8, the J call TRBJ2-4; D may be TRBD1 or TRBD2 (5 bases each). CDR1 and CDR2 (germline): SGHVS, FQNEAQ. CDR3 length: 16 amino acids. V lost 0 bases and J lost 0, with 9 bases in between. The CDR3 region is CASSLAGALAKNIQYF. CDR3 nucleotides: TGTGCCAGCAGCTTAGCCGGGGCCTTAGCCAAAAACATTCAGTACTTC. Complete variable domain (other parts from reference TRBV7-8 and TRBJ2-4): GAGVSQSPRYKVAKRGQDVALRCDPISGHVSLFWYQQALGQGPEFLTYFQNEAQLDKSGLPSDRFFAERPEGSVSTLKIQRTQQEDSAVYLCASSLAGALAKNIQYFGAGTRLSVL.